This entry is about one T cell receptor beta chain. As originally analysed: Counts of nucleated cells, estimated from reference gene primer amplification, were obtained. Assay: immunoSEQ multiplex PCR; the TCRdb copy retains only in-frame clones and omits some. That table supplies the V and J calls and clone size; D and trimming were determined from the DNA. The repertoire holds 100,000 to 150,000 clones, with approximately 83% as singletons. The V gene lost 2 bases and the J gene lost 5 bases, with 13 bases spanning the gap. Germline lookup yields CDR1 SGHRS and CDR2 YFSETQ. The CDR3 covers 14 residues. This record belongs to a study of blood T cell repertoires in COVID-19. In the study overall: Some COVID-19 samples were acute and others convalescent; all came from the United States, Italy and Spain. The cDNA or gDNA used as material had been derived from T cells, B-cell-depleted T cells, or PBMCs.

Sequences were obtained from peripheral blood. The V and J genes are TRBV5-1 and TRBJ1-2; D is perhaps TRBD1 (6 bases). This clonotype originated in a man aged 55 to 70 with acute or convalescent COVID-19. The CDR3 spells CASSLRQADYGYTF. DNA for the CDR3: TGCGCCAGCAGCTTACGACAGGCGGATTATGGCTACACCTTC.